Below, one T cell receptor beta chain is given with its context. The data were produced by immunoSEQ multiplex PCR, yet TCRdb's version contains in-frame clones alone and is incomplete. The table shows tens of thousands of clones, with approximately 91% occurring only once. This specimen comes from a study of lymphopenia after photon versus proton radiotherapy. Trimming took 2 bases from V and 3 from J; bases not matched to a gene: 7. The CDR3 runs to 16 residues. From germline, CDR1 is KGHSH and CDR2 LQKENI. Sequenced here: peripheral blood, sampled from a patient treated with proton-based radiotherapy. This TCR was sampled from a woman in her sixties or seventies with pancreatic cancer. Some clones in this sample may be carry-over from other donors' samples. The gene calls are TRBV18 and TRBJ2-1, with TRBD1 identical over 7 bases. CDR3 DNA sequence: TGTGCCAGCTCACCAGTTGGAGCAGGGGGCTACAATGAGCAGTTCTTC. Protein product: CASSPVGAGGYNEQFF.